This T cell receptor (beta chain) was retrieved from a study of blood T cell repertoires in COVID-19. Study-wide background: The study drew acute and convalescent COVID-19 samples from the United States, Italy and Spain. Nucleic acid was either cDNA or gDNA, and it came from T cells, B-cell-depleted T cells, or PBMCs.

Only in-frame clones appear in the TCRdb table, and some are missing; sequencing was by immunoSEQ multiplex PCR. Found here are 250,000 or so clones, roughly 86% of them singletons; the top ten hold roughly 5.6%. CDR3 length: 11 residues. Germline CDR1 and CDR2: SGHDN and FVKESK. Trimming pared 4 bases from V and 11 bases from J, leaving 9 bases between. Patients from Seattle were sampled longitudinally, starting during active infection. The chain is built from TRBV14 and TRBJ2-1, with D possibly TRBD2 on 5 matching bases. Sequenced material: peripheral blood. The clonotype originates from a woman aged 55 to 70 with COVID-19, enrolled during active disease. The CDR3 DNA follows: TGTGCCAGCAGCCGGACTCAAAAGCAGTTCTTC. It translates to CASSRTQKQFF.